These T cell receptor beta chains were read from a single sample in a study of shared clonotypes between healthy human individuals. Sequencing was performed with immunoSEQ multiplex PCR; in TCRdb, only in-frame clones are kept and a portion is missing. The data show roughly 2 million clones, about 95% seen once. Source material: naive CD8+ T cells sorted from blood. These receptors were obtained from a man aged 18 to 30 in good health. Both conserved end residues are part of each CDR3. The D gene is left open where the match is weak. Expanded clones get a size class; other rows say once, few or many, or leave the size out.

TGTGCCATCAGTGCTGACTACGAGCAGTACTTC | CAISADYEQYF | . | TRBJ2-7 | . | TRBV10-3
TGTGCCAGCAGTTCCCGTAGGGACGGGTGGAGGACTGAAGCTTTCTTT | CASSSRRDGWRTEAFF | . | TRBJ1-1 | once | TRBV28
TGTGCCAGCAGCGGGACAGACTCCTACGAGCAGTACTTC | CASSGTDSYEQYF | TRBD1 | TRBJ2-7 | . | TRBV2
TGTGCCAGCAACTATCTCGGGGAGACCCAGTACTTC | CASNYLGETQYF | . | TRBJ2-5 | . | TRBV7-9
TGTGCCAGCAGCTTGCCCGGACTCGGAAACACCATATATTTT | CASSLPGLGNTIYF | . | TRBJ1-3 | . | TRBV7-9
TGTGCCAGCTCAACGGGGGGCTACGAGCAGTACTTC | CASSTGGYEQYF | TRBD2 | TRBJ2-7 | . | TRBV18
TGTGCCAGCAGTAACCCGGGACACCTGAACACTGAAGCTTTCTTT | CASSNPGHLNTEAFF | . | TRBJ1-1 | . | TRBV6-5
TGTGCCAGCAGTGCATACGGGTGGGGTCAGCCCCAGCATTTT | CASSAYGWGQPQHF | . | TRBJ1-5 | . | TRBV27
TGTGCCAGCAGTTACTCAGCGGGACAGGTGATCTACGAGCAGTACTTC | CASSYSAGQVIYEQYF | . | TRBJ2-7 | . | TRBV6-5
TGTGCCAGCAGCCCCGGGGGAGGGAGCTCCTACGAGCAGTACTTC | CASSPGGGSSYEQYF | TRBD2 | TRBJ2-7 | . | TRBV13
TGCGCCAGCAGCTCGCCAGGGGGTTCTGGAAACACCATATATTTT | CASSSPGGSGNTIYF | TRBD1 | TRBJ1-3 | . | TRBV4-1
TGTGCCTGGAGTGTTTGGTCTAGCGGGAGTAGCGAGCAGTACTTC | CAWSVWSSGSSEQYF | TRBD2 | TRBJ2-7 | . | TRBV30
TGTGCCAGCAGGACCGGGACAGAGGAAGGGGGATCACCCCTCCACTTT | CASRTGTEEGGSPLHF | TRBD1 | TRBJ1-6 | . | TRBV2
TGTGCCAGCAGTTTATCGGCAGGAATCCAAGAGACCCAGTACTTC | CASSLSAGIQETQYF | . | TRBJ2-5 | . | TRBV27
TGTGCCAGCAGCCCCCCTTGGGGGGCGGTAGAGCAGTACTTC | CASSPPWGAVEQYF | . | TRBJ2-7 | . | TRBV9
TGTGCCAGCAGTGTTTCTCTGACAGATACGCAGTATTTT | CASSVSLTDTQYF | . | TRBJ2-3 | . | TRBV6-6
TGTGCCAGCAGCGTAGGAGGGCCCGACACTGAAGCTTTCTTT | CASSVGGPDTEAFF | . | TRBJ1-1 | . | TRBV9
TGTGCCAGCAGTTCCTCCCCCCCGGGGGGCAATGAGCAGTTCTTC | CASSSSPPGGNEQFF | TRBD2 | TRBJ2-1 | . | TRBV27
TGTGCCAGCAGTGATCGACAGGGCTGGCGTAATGAGCAGTTCTTC | CASSDRQGWRNEQFF | TRBD1 | TRBJ2-1 | once | TRBV6-1
TGTGCCAGCAGCCCCGCCTGGACAGGGGGCTACGAGCAGTACTTC | CASSPAWTGGYEQYF | TRBD1 | TRBJ2-7 | . | TRBV7-2
TGTGCCAGCAGCAACGGCGGGGTGGGCTACGAGCAGTACTTC | CASSNGGVGYEQYF | . | TRBJ2-7 | . | TRBV21-1
TGTGCCAGCAGGCCGTTCGAGTCACCCCTCCACTTT | CASRPFESPLHF | . | TRBJ1-6 | . | TRBV28
TGCAGCGGGGGGACTAGCTCCTACAATGAGCAGTTCTTC | CSGGTSSYNEQFF | TRBD2 | TRBJ2-1 | . | TRBV29-1
TGTGCCAGCAGTGAATATAGGGGACAGGGCCCCGACAATGAGCAGTTCTTC | CASSEYRGQGPDNEQFF | TRBD1 | TRBJ2-1 | . | TRBV6-1
TGTGCCAGTAGTATAGGTTCGGTGGGCACTGAAGCTTTCTTT | CASSIGSVGTEAFF | . | TRBJ1-1 | . | TRBV19
TGTGCCAGCAGTGAGGGGACTAGCGGGGTCCTTTACGAGCAGTACTTC | CASSEGTSGVLYEQYF | TRBD2 | TRBJ2-7 | . | TRBV6-1
TGTGCCAGCAGGGGAGGACAGGGAAGCAATCAGCCCCAGCATTTT | CASRGGQGSNQPQHF | TRBD1 | TRBJ1-5 | . | TRBV27
TGTGCCAGCAGCTTGGACGACAGGCCCCCTGAAGCTTTCTTT | CASSLDDRPPEAFF | . | TRBJ1-1 | . | TRBV5-4
TGTGCCAGTACTAGTCGGGACGGATGGAACACTGAAGCTTTCTTT | CASTSRDGWNTEAFF | . | TRBJ1-1 | . | TRBV19
TGTGCCAGCAGCGTAGGAGCCATTTTGGGCACAGATACGCAGTATTTT | CASSVGAILGTDTQYF | . | TRBJ2-3 | once | TRBV9
TGTGCCAGCATCGGGACTCGGGGGGCCTACGAGCAGTACTTC | CASIGTRGAYEQYF | . | TRBJ2-7 | once | TRBV21-1
TGTGCCAGCAGCCCGAGCCCAGCGGGGGACTACGAGCAGTACTTC | CASSPSPAGDYEQYF | TRBD2 | TRBJ2-7 | . | TRBV28
TGTGCTAGCAGCTTCGAGAGACAGGCCACCGGGGAGCTGTTTTTT | CASSFERQATGELFF | . | TRBJ2-2 | . | TRBV7-7
TGTGCCAGCAGCCGGACTAACGAGTCCCCCGTCTACGAGCAGTACTTC | CASSRTNESPVYEQYF | . | TRBJ2-7 | . | TRBV14
TGTGCCATCAGTGAGCGTGGAGGGGTCTACGAGCAGTACTTC | CAISERGGVYEQYF | . | TRBJ2-7 | . | TRBV10-3
TGTGCCAGCAGCTTCGCAACAGCAAATTATAATTCACCCCTCCACTTT | CASSFATANYNSPLHF | . | TRBJ1-6 | . | TRBV5-6
TGCAGTATTGGGGGCGAGGACCATCAAGAGACCCAGTACTTC | CSIGGEDHQETQYF | . | TRBJ2-5 | . | TRBV29-1
TGTGCCAGCAGCCAAGCGGAGAAAGCTAACTATGGCTACACCTTC | CASSQAEKANYGYTF | . | TRBJ1-2 | once | TRBV5-4
TGTGCCAGCAGGGGCCTCAAGGACGGGACCAAAAACATTCAGTACTTC | CASRGLKDGTKNIQYF | . | TRBJ2-4 | . | TRBV28
TGTGCCAGCAGTAAGACTAGCGCCTACAATGAGCAGTTCTTC | CASSKTSAYNEQFF | TRBD2 | TRBJ2-1 | . | TRBV27
TGCGCCAGCAGCCAAGAATGGTCCTACGAGCAGTACTTC | CASSQEWSYEQYF | . | TRBJ2-7 | . | TRBV4-1
TGTGCCAGCAGTGAACCCTCGGGGACAGGGGCCGTTCCTTCCGCGGGGCCTGAGCAGTTCTTC | CASSEPSGTGAVPSAGPEQFF | TRBD1 | TRBJ2-1 | once | TRBV2
TGTGCCAGCAGCTCCGACACTCTAGATTCACCCCTCCACTTT | CASSSDTLDSPLHF | . | TRBJ1-6 | . | TRBV7-9
TGTGCCAGCAGGGGAAGGGGGAAGGAGACCCAGTACTTC | CASRGRGKETQYF | . | TRBJ2-5 | . | TRBV11-1
TGTGCCAGTAGTATTGGACTAGCGGGAGAACTCTACAATGAGCAGTTCTTC | CASSIGLAGELYNEQFF | TRBD2 | TRBJ2-1 | . | TRBV19
TGTGCCAGCAGTTTAACCACCGACAGGGGGATTATCTATGGCTACACCTTC | CASSLTTDRGIIYGYTF | TRBD1 | TRBJ1-2 | . | TRBV28
TGTGCCAGCAGTTTGATCGGGGGCACAGATACGCAGTATTTT | CASSLIGGTDTQYF | . | TRBJ2-3 | once | TRBV6-6
TGTGCCAGCAGTGAATCAAGCCGCGGGGACAATGAGCAGTTCTTC | CASSESSRGDNEQFF | . | TRBJ2-1 | . | TRBV2
TGTGCCTGGAGCGGCGAGGGGGGGTACGAGCAGTACTTC | CAWSGEGGYEQYF | . | TRBJ2-7 | . | TRBV30
TGTGCCATCAGTGAGTCGGGGTATGGCAGGTACGATAAGCAGCCCCAGCATTTT | CAISESGYGRYDKQPQHF | . | TRBJ1-5 | . | TRBV10-3
TGCGCCAGCAGCCATAAGGGGTCTTCAGGCTACGAGCAGTACTTC | CASSHKGSSGYEQYF | . | TRBJ2-7 | . | TRBV4-1
TGTGCCAGCAGCTTACCACAGGGGAACAATGAGCAGTTCTTC | CASSLPQGNNEQFF | TRBD1 | TRBJ2-1 | . | TRBV7-9
TGTGCCAGCAGCTTTGGGGCGGGGTACACAGATACGCAGTATTTT | CASSFGAGYTDTQYF | . | TRBJ2-3 | . | TRBV7-8
TGTGCCAGCAGCGTAGTTGGGGGTTCCTACAATGAGCAGTTCTTC | CASSVVGGSYNEQFF | . | TRBJ2-1 | . | TRBV9